Sequencing of this T cell receptor beta chain was carried out in a study of shared clonotypes between healthy human individuals. Some clones are missing from TCRdb's copy, which holds only in-frame ones; the method was immunoSEQ multiplex PCR. This table has under 850,000 clones, 72% appearing once. The V gene end was trimmed by 3 bases and the J gene end by 2 bases; junction bases not matched to a gene: 6. Germline V gives CDR1 SGHAT, CDR2 FQNNGV. This CDR3 has 15 residues. V is TRBV11-2 and J is TRBJ2-7; 8 bases map to TRBD1. Sequences were obtained from memory CD4+ T cells sorted from blood. Documented subset: CD45RA-negative fraction. The source is a woman aged 30 to 39 in good health. The CDR3 sequence: CASSFTTGGAYEQYF. In nucleotides, the CDR3 is TGTGCCAGCAGCTTCACCACAGGGGGTGCCTACGAGCAGTACTTC.